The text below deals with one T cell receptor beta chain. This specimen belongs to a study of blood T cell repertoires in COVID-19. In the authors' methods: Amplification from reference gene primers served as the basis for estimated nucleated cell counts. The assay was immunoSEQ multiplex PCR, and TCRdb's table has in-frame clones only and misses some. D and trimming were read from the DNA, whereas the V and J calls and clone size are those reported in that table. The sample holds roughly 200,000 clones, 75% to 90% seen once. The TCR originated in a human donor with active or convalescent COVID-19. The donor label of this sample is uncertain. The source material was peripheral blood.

The CDR3: CASSDQRANTGELFF. Written as DNA, the CDR3 is TGTGCCAGCAGCGACCAGCGCGCGAACACCGGGGAGCTGTTTTTT. The V gene is TRBV9, the J gene TRBJ2-2; no definite D call. Per germline, CDR1 SGDLS and CDR2 YYNGEE. V was trimmed by 3 bases and J by 0 bases, leaving 9 bases between them. The CDR3 consists of 15 residues.